This TCR beta chain was sequenced during a study of blood T cells in healthy people across ages. This CDR3 is 16 amino acids long. Then a second PCR, running about 7 to 11 cycles, was carried out with a sample-barcoded 5' primer and a J-beta primer mix. Each CDR3 protein gets one entry after TCRdb re-called the 5' RACE reads with MiXCR. Altogether more than 900,000 distinct CDR3 sequences are present, just under 30% being singletons, with the ten largest covering 10%. In regard to this clonotype: The antigen remains undetermined.

Study-wide points: Both naive CD4+ cell counts and diversity were greater in long-lived donors than in aged donors. With age, beta diversity per million T cells declined roughly linearly, significantly by around 43.

The same data also went into a second study, on T cells of mothers and their children. That work states: From each mother came over 9 million TCR beta CDR3 reads, and from each child came about 3 million.

Input material: blood. This chain uses TRBV12-3 or TRBV12-4 with TRBJ2-7; 7 bases align to TRBD1. The end of the DNA is better explained by TRBJ2-5, so the J call may be wrong. The receptor comes from a woman aged 40 to 50 in good health. The CDR3 reads CASSLTGWGRRETQYF. In DNA, the CDR3 is TGTGCCAGCAGTTTGACAGGGTGGGGACGAAGGGAGACCCAGTACTTC.